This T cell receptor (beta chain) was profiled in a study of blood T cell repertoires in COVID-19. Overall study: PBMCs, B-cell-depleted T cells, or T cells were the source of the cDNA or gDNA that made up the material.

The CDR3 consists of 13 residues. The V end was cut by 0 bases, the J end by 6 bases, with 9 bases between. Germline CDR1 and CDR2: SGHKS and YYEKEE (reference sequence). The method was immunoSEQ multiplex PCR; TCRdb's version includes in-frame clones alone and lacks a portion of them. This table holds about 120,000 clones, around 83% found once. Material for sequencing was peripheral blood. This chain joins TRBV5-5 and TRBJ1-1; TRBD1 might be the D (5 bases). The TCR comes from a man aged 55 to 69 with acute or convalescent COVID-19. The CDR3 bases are TGTGCCAGCAGCTTGGCCGGGGGGGCTGAAGCTTTCTTT. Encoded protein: CASSLAGGAEAFF.